One TCR beta chain is described in this entry. The antigen is undetermined. The germline V gene has CDR1 LNHNV and CDR2 YYDKDF (reference sequence). The CDR3 has 13 residues. Vbeta (60) and Jbeta (13) primers were used in the PCR. The method was immunoSEQ multiplex PCR; TCRdb's version includes in-frame clones alone and lacks a portion of them. The sample includes 130,000 to 150,000 clones, approximately 81% of them seen just once. These data originate in a study of cytomegalovirus exposure and HLA in healthy donors. General study points: It was in a later analysis that TCR association rates were seen to vary by HLA locus, highest for DRB1 and lowest for HLA-C. Later analysis indicated greater clonal expansion among HLA-associated TCR beta chains than among equally common other chains. Some public TCRs appeared in many individuals, while most sequences were rare.

This chain uses TRBV15 with TRBJ2-5; TRBD2 might be the D (6 bases). The J call is doubtful: the DNA matches TRBJ2-7 better. This TCR derives from a woman aged 35 to 49 in good health and CMV-seropositive. Sequencing was performed on PBMCs. As DNA, the CDR3 is TGTGCCACCAGTAGGAGGGTCACCTACGAGCAGTACTTC. Translation: CATSRRVTYEQYF.